This TCR beta chain was retrieved from a study of CD8 T cells in ankylosing spondylitis. Whole-study findings and limits: In peripheral blood, disease-linked CD8+ clones occurred at relatively low frequencies. Clones linked to disease were reported to show significant enrichment in matched ankylosing spondylitis synovial fluid. One TCR beta motif, made up of about 8 highly homologous variants, appeared characteristic of ankylosing spondylitis blood.

Using quantitative 5'-RACE with molecular barcodes, the authors made TCR beta libraries. TCRdb passed the 5' RACE reads through MiXCR, listing each CDR3 protein once. Of roughly 100,000 distinct CDR3 sequences detected, roughly 8.3% appear once; the ten largest clones hold nearly 10%. The CDR3 length is 15 residues. Germline CDR1 and CDR2: SGHNT and YENEEA. Germline trimming cut 5 bases from V and 10 bases from J; bases unmatched to any gene: 11. In this sample, this clonotype turned up once. The target antigen is unknown. A much larger clonotype is one base distant, so this may be a read error. The origin of this receptor is a male donor with ankylosing spondylitis or in good health (not recorded which). The specimen was blood, either unsorted or a sorted T cell fraction (not recorded which). The rearrangement links TRBV11-3 to TRBJ2-1, with 10 positions matching TRBD2. The DNA of the CDR3 is TGTGCCAGCAGCCCTTGGGCTAGCGGGAGCGGAGAGCAGTTCTTC. Encoded protein: CASSPWASGSGEQFF.